This T cell receptor (beta chain) was captured by sequencing in a study of T cell changes during pregnancy in multiple sclerosis. After removal of 0 bases from V and 5 bases from J, the junction contained 13 bases not matched to a gene. This CDR3 is built from 18 residues. CDR1 is KGHSH, CDR2 LQKENI, per germline. The protocol was immunoSEQ multiplex PCR, while the TCRdb copy is restricted to in-frame clones and leaves out a portion. The sample holds 65,000 to 90,000 clones, about 93% seen once. The V gene is TRBV18, the J gene TRBJ2-5; 9 nucleotides agree with TRBD2. This TCR was sampled from a female donor with multiple sclerosis, enrolled in a pregnancy study. The material sequenced was CD4+ T cells from peripheral blood mononuclear cells, taken after pregnancy. CDR3 protein: CASSPPLAERGAGETQYF. The DNA of the CDR3 is TGTGCCAGCTCACCACCCCTCGCCGAGCGGGGGGCGGGGGAGACCCAGTACTTC.